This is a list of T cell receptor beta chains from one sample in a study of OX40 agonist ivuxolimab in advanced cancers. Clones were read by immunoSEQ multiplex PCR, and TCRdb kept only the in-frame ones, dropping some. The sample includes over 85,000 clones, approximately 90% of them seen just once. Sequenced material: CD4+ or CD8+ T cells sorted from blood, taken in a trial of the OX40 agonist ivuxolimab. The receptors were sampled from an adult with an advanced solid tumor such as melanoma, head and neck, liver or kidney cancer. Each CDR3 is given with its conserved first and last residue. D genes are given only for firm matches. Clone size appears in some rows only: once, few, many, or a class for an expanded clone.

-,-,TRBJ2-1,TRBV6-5,TGTGCCAGCAGTTACTCGCAGGGATTCAATGAGCAGTTCTTC,CASSYSQGFNEQFF
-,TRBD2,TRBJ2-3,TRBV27,TGTGCCAGCAGTTTAGGGTGGGAGGGCCCTCGTTCCCCCTACACAGATACGCAGTATTTT,CASSLGWEGPRSPYTDTQYF
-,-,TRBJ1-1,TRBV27,TGTGCCAGCAGTGCCCTCGCGGGGAACACTGAAGCTTTCTTT,CASSALAGNTEAFF
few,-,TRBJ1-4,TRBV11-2,TGTGCCAGCAGCTTCGGAACAGGGATGGGTGAAAAACTGTTTTTT,CASSFGTGMGEKLFF
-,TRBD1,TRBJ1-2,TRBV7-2,TGTGCCAGCAGCTCGGACAGGGTGTACGATGGCTACACCTTC,CASSSDRVYDGYTF
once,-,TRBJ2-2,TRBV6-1,TGTGCCAGCAGTGATGAAGGCACCGGGGAGCTGTTTTTT,CASSDEGTGELFF
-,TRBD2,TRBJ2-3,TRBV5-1,TGCGCCAGCAGCGGGAGACTAGCCTCCAGCACAGATACGCAGTATTTT,CASSGRLASSTDTQYF
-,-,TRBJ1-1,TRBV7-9,TGTGCCAGCAGCTTAGTTGAGCGGACTGAAGCTTTCTTT,CASSLVERTEAFF
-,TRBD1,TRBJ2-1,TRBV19,TGTGCCAGTAGCGGACTAAAAACAGGGGGGTTGGGCAATGAGCAGTTCTTC,CASSGLKTGGLGNEQFF
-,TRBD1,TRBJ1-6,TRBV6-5,TGTGCCAGCAGCCGACAGGGAGGAATTTCACCCCTCCACTTT,CASSRQGGISPLHF
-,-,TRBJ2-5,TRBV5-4,TGTGCCAGCAGCTTAGAAGGGCAAGAGACCCAGTACTTC,CASSLEGQETQYF
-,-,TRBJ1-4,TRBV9,TGTGCCAGCAGCGTAATGGACACGAGTAATGAAAAACTGTTTTTT,CASSVMDTSNEKLFF
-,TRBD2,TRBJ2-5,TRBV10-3,TGTGCCATCAGTGGTCGAGCGGGGGGCCGTCAAGAGACCCAGTACTTC,CAISGRAGGRQETQYF
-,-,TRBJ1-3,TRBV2,TGTGCCAGCAGTGGGGGGGACTTCGGAAACACCATATATTTT,CASSGGDFGNTIYF
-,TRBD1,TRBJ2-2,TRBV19,TGTGCCAGCCTACCCCCAGACAGGGGATGGGCCGGGGAGCTGTTTTTT,CASLPPDRGWAGELFF
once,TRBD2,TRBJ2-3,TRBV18,TGTGCCAGCTCACGTGGACTAGCGGGAGCGGATACGCAGTATTTT,CASSRGLAGADTQYF
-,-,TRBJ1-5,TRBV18,TGTGCCAGCTCACCACTCCAGTCCAATCAGCCCCAGCATTTT,CASSPLQSNQPQHF
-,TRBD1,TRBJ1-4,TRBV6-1,TGTGCCAGCAGTGAACCCCCGGGACAGGGGAGGGAAAAACTGTTTTTT,CASSEPPGQGREKLFF
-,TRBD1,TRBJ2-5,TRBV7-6,TGTGCCAGCAGCCGAGGGACAGCTCAAGAGACCCAGTACTTC,CASSRGTAQETQYF
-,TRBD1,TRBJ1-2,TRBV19,TGTGCCAGTAAGCGACAGGGAGGCGGCTACACCTTC,CASKRQGGGYTF
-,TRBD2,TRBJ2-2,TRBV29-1,TGCAGCGTTCTTGGGGGGTGGCTAGCGGGTCCTGGGAACACCGGGGAGCTGTTTTTT,CSVLGGWLAGPGNTGELFF
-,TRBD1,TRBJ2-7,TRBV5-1,TGCGCCAGCAGTGTGGGACAGATCTCCTACGAGCAGTACTTC,CASSVGQISYEQYF
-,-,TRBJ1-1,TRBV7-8,TGTGCCAGCAGCTTGGGCCAACTAATCACTGAAGCTTTCTTT,CASSLGQLITEAFF
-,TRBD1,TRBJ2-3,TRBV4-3,TGCGCCAGCAGCCGAACAGGGGCTAGTTCAGATACGCAGTATTTT,CASSRTGASSDTQYF
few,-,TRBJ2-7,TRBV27,TGTGCCAGCACCCCTGGGCATGCCTACGAGCAGTACTTC,CASTPGHAYEQYF
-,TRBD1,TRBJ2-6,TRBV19,TGTGCCAGTAGACCGGGACAGGGAAAGCCCTCTGGGGCCAACGTCCTGACTTTC,CASRPGQGKPSGANVLTF
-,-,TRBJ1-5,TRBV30,TGTGCCTGGAGTCCTGGACGTCGCCGGTGGGATCAGCCCCAGCATTTT,CAWSPGRRRWDQPQHF
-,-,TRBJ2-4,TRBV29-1,TGCAGCGTTGGCCAGCTCAGGGGCCAAGAGTACTTC,CSVGQLRGQEYF
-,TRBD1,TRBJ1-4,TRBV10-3,TGTGCCATCAGTGAGCCAGGGGGCAAAAATGAAAAACTGTTTTTT,CAISEPGGKNEKLFF
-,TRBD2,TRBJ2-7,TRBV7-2,TGTGCCAGCAGCTCTGGGGGGGTTGGGTCCAACTACGAGCAGTACTTC,CASSSGGVGSNYEQYF
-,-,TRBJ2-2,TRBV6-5,TGTGCCAGCCATCAAGATACCACCGGGGAGCTGTTTTTT,CASHQDTTGELFF
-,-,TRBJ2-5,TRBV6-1,TGTGCCAGCAGTGAAGCTATCAGGGATATAGTGACCCAGTACTTC,CASSEAIRDIVTQYF
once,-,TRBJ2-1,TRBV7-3,TGTGCCAGCAGCTTAAATAGCGGATACAATGAGCAGTTCTTC,CASSLNSGYNEQFF
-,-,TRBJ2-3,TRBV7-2,TGTGCCAGCAGCTTAAGTAGAGGAGGGATAGTGGATACGCAGTATTTT,CASSLSRGGIVDTQYF
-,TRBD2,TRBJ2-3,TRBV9,TGTGCCAGCAGCAGTACGAGAGGACTAGCAGTGCCAGATACGCAGTATTTT,CASSSTRGLAVPDTQYF
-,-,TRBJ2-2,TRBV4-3,TGCGCCAGCAGCCATCCAGGGCTGGGCGGGGAGCTGTTTTTT,CASSHPGLGGELFF
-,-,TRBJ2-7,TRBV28,TGTGCCAGCAGCCGATACGCTACCGGAAGTACCCACGAGCAGTACTTC,CASSRYATGSTHEQYF
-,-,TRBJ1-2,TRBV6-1,TGTGCCAGCAGTGAAGCCCCCCAGGTCAACGATGGCTACACCTTC,CASSEAPQVNDGYTF
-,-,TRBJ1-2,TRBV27,TGTGCCAGCAGTGGGACAATCCCAGCTTATGGCTACACCTTC,CASSGTIPAYGYTF
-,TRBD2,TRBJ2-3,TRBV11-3,TGTGCCAGCAGCCCTACGGGACTACTCACAGATACGCAGTATTTT,CASSPTGLLTDTQYF
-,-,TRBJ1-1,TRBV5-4,TGTGCCAGCAGCCCCCAGGGACGGATGAACACTGAAGCTTTCTTT,CASSPQGRMNTEAFF
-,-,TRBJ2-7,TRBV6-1,TGTGCCAGCATCCTTAGCCCCTACGAGCAGTACTTC,CASILSPYEQYF
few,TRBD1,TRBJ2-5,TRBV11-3,TGTGCCAGCAGCCGGGACAGGGGGCCAGAGACCCAGTACTTC,CASSRDRGPETQYF
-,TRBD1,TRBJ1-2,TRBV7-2,TGTGCCAGCAGCTTCCCCTCGGGACAGGGAGGATATGGCTACACCTTC,CASSFPSGQGGYGYTF
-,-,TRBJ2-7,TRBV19,TGTGCCAGTAGTGCTACTTTTCAGACATACGAGCAGTACTTC,CASSATFQTYEQYF
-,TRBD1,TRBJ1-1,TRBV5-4,TGTGCCAGCAGCTCGGGACAGCTTGAAGCTTTCTTT,CASSSGQLEAFF
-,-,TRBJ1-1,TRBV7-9,TGTGCCAGCAGCCGGAGCTGGGACACCGTAACCACTGAAGCTTTCTTT,CASSRSWDTVTTEAFF
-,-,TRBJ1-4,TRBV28,TGTGCCAGCAGCTTGACAACTAATGAAAAACTGTTTTTT,CASSLTTNEKLFF
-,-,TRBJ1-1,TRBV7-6,TGTGCCAGCAGCTCGGGACAATTACGAACTGAAGCTTTCTTT,CASSSGQLRTEAFF
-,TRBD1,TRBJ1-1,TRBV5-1,TGCGCCAGCAAACTTTCGACAGGGGCTGGTATGAACACTGAAGCTTTCTTT,CASKLSTGAGMNTEAFF
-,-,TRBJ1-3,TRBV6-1,TGTGCCAGCAGGGCGGACACCATATATTTT,CASRADTIYF
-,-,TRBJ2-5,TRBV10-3,TGTGCCATCAGTGAGTCGGCGGAGACCCAGTACTTC,CAISESAETQYF
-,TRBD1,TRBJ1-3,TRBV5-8,TGTGCCAGCAGCATGGACAGGGAAGGATACACCATATATTTT,CASSMDREGYTIYF
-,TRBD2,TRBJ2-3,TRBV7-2,TGTGCCAGCAGCTTAGTAGCTAGCGGGAGTTTCCCAGATACGCAGTATTTT,CASSLVASGSFPDTQYF
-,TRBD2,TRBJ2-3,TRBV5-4,TGTGCCAGCAGCTTGGGACTAGCGGGAGCTGTTGGGACAGATACGCAGTATTTT,CASSLGLAGAVGTDTQYF
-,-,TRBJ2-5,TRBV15,TGTGCCACCAGCAGTTCGACTCCCCCAGGAACAGGGCAGACCCAGTACTTC,CATSSSTPPGTGQTQYF
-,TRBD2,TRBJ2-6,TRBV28,TGTGCCAGCAGTTTAACCCGACTACGGGCGGGGGTCTCTGGGGCCAACGTCCTGACTTTC,CASSLTRLRAGVSGANVLTF
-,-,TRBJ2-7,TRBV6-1,TGTGCCAGCAGAGCCGGGGCGTGGGGCGAGCAGTACTTC,CASRAGAWGEQYF